This TCR beta chain was recovered during a study of blood T cell repertoires in COVID-19. The wider study: The cDNA or gDNA used as material had been derived from T cells, B-cell-depleted T cells, or PBMCs.

The data were produced by immunoSEQ multiplex PCR, yet TCRdb's version contains in-frame clones alone and is incomplete. The table shows approximately 250,000 clones, with around 83% occurring only once. Trimming took 5 bases from V and 3 from J; bases not matched to a gene: 7. This CDR3 region has 15 residues. Germline loops: CDR1 SGHTA, CDR2 FQGNSA. This TCR was sampled from a woman aged 45-59 years with acute or convalescent COVID-19. The sequencing input was peripheral blood. This rearrangement joins TRBV7-2 to TRBJ2-3; 8 bases map to TRBD2. The CDR3 reads CASSRLALETDTQYF. CDR3 coding DNA: TGTGCCAGCAGCAGACTAGCGCTTGAGACAGATACGCAGTATTTT.